This TCR beta chain was sequenced in a study of T cells in Graves' hyperthyroidism and ophthalmopathy. Regarding the study as a whole: For ophthalmopathy, model prediction preceded onset by a median about 6.4 months.

The trim removed 4 bases at V and 11 bases at J, leaving 7 bases unmatched. Germline V gene lookup returns CDR1 SGHVS and CDR2 FNYEAQ. The CDR3 runs 13 residues. Hyperthyroidism, newly diagnosed and lasting under 2 months, affected patients aged 18 to 65. The blood sample was taken at first hyperthyroidism diagnosis, before any ophthalmopathy symptoms. More than 8 ml fresh peripheral blood yielded the PBMCs. Amplification targeted TCR beta CDR3 regions from RNA transcripts. During a first-round RT-PCR of the TCR CDR3, the HTBI primer set was used. From the multiplex PCR reads, TCRdb called clonotypes with MiXCR, one entry per CDR3 protein. The table lists over 700,000 distinct CDR3 sequences, under 20% of them singletons. Regarding this clonotype: Its cognate antigen is unknown.

The rearrangement joins TRBV7-6 to TRBJ1-5; 8 bases are a match to TRBD1. The source is a woman aged 45-59 years with Graves' hyperthyroidism that later progressed to Graves' ophthalmopathy. The sample taken for sequencing was blood. The CDR3 DNA is TGTGCCAGCAGCTCGACAGGGGTGTCGGCCCAGCATTTT. Translation gives CASSSTGVSAQHF.